These T cell receptor beta chains were read from a single sample in a study of early T cells in non-severe SARS-CoV-2 infection. MiXCR, applied by TCRdb to the 5' RACE reads, yields one record per CDR3 protein. The sample consists of 90,000 to 130,000 distinct CDR3 sequences, around 12% of them appearing once. The sample here was whole blood, taken at baseline. The receptors were gathered from an adult who was a healthcare worker with PCR-confirmed SARS-CoV-2 infection or an uninfected control (not recorded which). Both conserved end residues are part of each CDR3. The D gene is left open where the match is weak. Clone size appears in some rows only: once, few, many, or a class for an expanded clone.

TRBJ1-2 | - | - | TRBV4-2 | 15 | CASSQDELTNYGYTF | TGTGCCAGCAGCCAAGATGAATTGACTAACTATGGCTACACCTTC
TRBJ2-2 | few | TRBD2 | TRBV6-5 | 16 | CASSYAASGRSGELFF | TGTGCCAGCAGTTACGCGGCTAGCGGGAGATCCGGGGAGCTGTTTTTT
TRBJ1-1 | many | TRBD1 | TRBV5-1 | 15 | CASSLRDRVLTEAFF | TGCGCCAGCAGCCTAAGGGACAGGGTTTTGACTGAAGCTTTCTTT
TRBJ1-2 | - | - | TRBV20-1 | 14 | CSASPGGDNYGYTF | TGTAGTGCTAGCCCCGGCGGGGATAACTATGGCTACACCTTC
TRBJ2-1 | few | - | TRBV2 | 14 | CASSGTGTYNEQFF | TGTGCCAGCAGTGGAACGGGGACTTACAATGAGCAGTTCTTC
TRBJ2-5 | few | TRBD1 | TRBV5-1 | 16 | CASSLDPGQGSETQYF | TGCGCCAGCAGCTTGGACCCGGGACAGGGGTCAGAGACCCAGTACTTC
TRBJ2-3 | - | - | TRBV30 | 13 | CAWTRLASDTQYF | TGTGCCTGGACCCGGCTAGCTTCAGATACGCAGTATTTT
TRBJ1-2 | - | - | TRBV10-3 | 13 | CATETEPNYGYTF | TGTGCCACCGAGACAGAGCCTAACTATGGCTACACCTTC
TRBJ2-7 | many | - | TRBV28 | 11 | CASSLLYEQYF | TGTGCCAGCAGTTTATTGTACGAGCAGTACTTC
TRBJ1-6 | - | - | TRBV7-3 | 16 | CASSLNSRGDGSPLHF | TGTGCCAGCAGCTTAAACAGTCGTGGGGATGGTTCACCCCTCCACTTT
TRBJ2-1 | few | TRBD1 | TRBV3-1 | 17 | CASSHSRDRGRVNEQFF | TGTGCCAGCAGCCACTCCCGGGACAGGGGGCGAGTCAATGAGCAGTTCTTC
TRBJ1-2 | - | - | TRBV11-2 | 15 | CASTHPGRRNYGYTF | TGTGCCAGCACCCACCCGGGGAGGAGGAACTATGGCTACACCTTC